The 9 T cell receptor beta chains in this list originate from one sample, sequenced in a study of long-term antiretroviral therapy in people with HIV. With survey level as its setting, the immunoSEQ assay was v3.0. This table comes from immunoSEQ multiplex PCR, and its TCRdb copy is limited to in-frame clones, with some not included. The table shows about 23,000 clones, with roughly 80% occurring only once. The sequencing here drew on unsorted PBMCs, taken 0.4 years after starting antiretroviral therapy. All receptors derive from a man aged 50 to 60 with HIV.

The rearrangement joins TRBV6-1 to TRBJ1-2; weak D call: TRBD1 (6 bases). The germline V gene has CDR1 MNHNS and CDR2 SASEGT. Trimming shortened V by 11 bases and J by 4 bases, and 17 bases separated the two germline ends. CDR3 length equals 13 residues. DNA of the CDR3: TGTGCCGCGCAGAGGGGGGGGGTCTATGGCTACACCTTC. Residues: CAAQRGGVYGYTF.

This clone was seen just once. The CDR3 nucleotides are TGTGCCAGCAGCCTGGACCCGAGGTCACCCCTCCACTTT. Translating gives CASSLDPRSPLHF. The chain has TRBV6-6 and TRBJ1-6; D remains unclear. CDR1 MNHNY and CDR2 SVGAGI come from the germline V gene (reference sequence). The CDR3 length is 13 residues. Trimming shortened V by 6 bases and J by 10 bases, and 13 bases separated the two germline ends.

The genes are TRBV28 and TRBJ1-1; weak D call: TRBD1 (6 bases). The germline V gene encodes CDR1 MDHEN and CDR2 SYDVKM. V shed 2 bases and J shed 0 bases, with 13 bases lying between them. The length of the CDR3 is 16 residues. CDR3 nucleotide sequence: TGTGCCAGCAGTTTACTGTCGGACAGCCTGAACACTGAAGCTTTCTTT. Translating it yields CASSLLSDSLNTEAFF.

V usage is TRBV10-3 and J usage is TRBJ1-4, with D possibly TRBD1 on 6 matching bases. This CDR3 has 17 amino acids. Germline V lookup: CDR1 ENHRY, CDR2 SYGVKD. Trimming took 4 bases from V and 7 from J, leaving 22 bases between them. The CDR3 spells CAISGGGDRWGSEKLFF. DNA of the CDR3: TGTGCCATCAGTGGGGGCGGAGACAGGTGGGGAAGTGAAAAACTGTTTTTT.

The chain employs TRBV7-9 and TRBJ2-5, with 8 bases lining up with TRBD2. J gave up 4 bases and V 2 bases, and 3 bases lay outside the gene matches. Germline lookup yields CDR1 SEHNR and CDR2 FQNEAQ (reference sequence). The CDR3 loop spans 14 amino acids. This CDR3 reads CASSLRTSRETQYF. Written as DNA, the CDR3 is TGTGCCAGCAGCTTAAGGACTAGCCGAGAGACCCAGTACTTC.

CDR3 residues: CATSRQEGQSYGYTF. CDR3 DNA: TGTGCCACCAGCCGCCAGGAGGGACAGAGCTATGGCTACACCTTC. The chain links TRBV15 to TRBJ1-2, with TRBD1 matching 7 bases. The germline CDR1 and CDR2 sequences are LNHNV and YYDKDF (reference sequence). The trim removed 5 bases at V and 4 bases at J, leaving 10 bases unmatched. The CDR3 length is 15 residues.

The chain joins TRBV11-2 to TRBJ1-1; no clear D gene. V dropped 5 bases and J dropped 1 base, with 11 bases sitting between them. Germline V gives CDR1 SGHAT, CDR2 FQNNGV. CDR3 length equals 14 residues. The CDR3 reads CASSRGNRNTEAFF. The CDR3 DNA is TGTGCCAGCAGCCGGGGAAATCGGAACACTGAAGCTTTCTTT. Together with reference TRBV11-2 and TRBJ1-1, the CDR3 gives the full variable domain: EAGVAQSPRYKIIEKRQSVAFWCNPISGHATLYWYQQILGQGPKLLIQFQNNGVVDDSQLPKDRFSAERLKGVDSTLKIQPAKLEDSAVYLCASSRGNRNTEAFFGQGTRLTVV.

The chain couples TRBV28 to TRBJ1-1; D unclear. CDR1 and CDR2 from the germline V gene are MDHEN and SYDVKM. Trimming pared 6 bases from V and 4 bases from J, leaving 9 bases between. The CDR3 runs to 12 residues. The CDR3 DNA reads TGTGCCAGCAGCCTCCCTGGCACTGAAGCTTTCTTT. Protein: CASSLPGTEAFF.

The chain recombines TRBV9 with TRBJ1-3; no reliable D call. CDR3 length: 15 residues. The germline V and J ends were trimmed by 0 bases and 1 base, with 8 bases remaining between them. The V gene's germline CDR1 is SGDLS and CDR2 YYNGEE. DNA for the CDR3: TGTGCCAGCAGCGTAGTCCCCTATTCTGGAAACACCATATATTTT. This translates into CASSVVPYSGNTIYF.